The next 9 T cell receptor beta chains were all read from a single sample in a study of graft-versus-host responses after intestinal transplantation. No antigen has been assigned to these receptors. TCRdb's copy holds only in-frame clones and misses some; the assay was immunoSEQ multiplex PCR. The sample carries 95,000 to 150,000 clones, over 80% recorded once. This specimen consisted of unstimulated CD4+ T cells sorted from spleen or lymph node cells, obtained before intestinal transplant. These receptors all come from a human donor who received an intestinal transplant.

The rearrangement joins TRBV19 to TRBJ1-1; D might be TRBD1 (5 bases). Germline V gene sequence: CDR1 LNHDA, CDR2 SQIVND (reference sequence). The ends were cut back, 2 bases at V and 6 bases at J, with 16 bases in the middle. The CDR3 spans 15 residues. This CDR3 is CASSISHLQGAEAFF. CDR3 in DNA: TGTGCCAGTAGTATAAGTCACCTCCAGGGAGCTGAAGCTTTCTTT.

The CDR3 protein is CASRTSSTINEQFF. The CDR3 DNA is TGTGCCAGCAGGACTAGTTCCACGATCAATGAGCAGTTCTTC. This sequence joins TRBV5-4 and TRBJ2-1; possibly TRBD2 for D (6 bases). Germline CDR1 is SGHNT and CDR2 is YYREEE (reference sequence). CDR3 size: 14 residues. V lost 5 bases to trimming and J lost 6 bases, with 15 bases between them.

This sequence joins TRBV19 and TRBJ1-1, with D perhaps matching TRBD1 (6 bases). Germline loops: CDR1 LNHDA, CDR2 SQIVND (reference sequence). CDR3 size: 14 residues. V was shortened by 7 bases and J by 1 base, with 13 bases between the two germline ends. DNA of the CDR3: TGTGCCAGTAAGGAGGGGGGGCGGAACACTGAAGCTTTCTTT. Encoded protein: CASKEGGRNTEAFF.

The CDR3: CASSLGGLLSYNEQFF. CDR3 nucleotides: TGTGCCAGCAGCCTAGGCGGACTTCTCTCCTACAATGAGCAGTTCTTC. V gene TRBV5-4 combines with J gene TRBJ2-1; a weak D match, TRBD2 (5 bases). This CDR3 comprises 16 residues. Germline loops: CDR1 SGHNT, CDR2 YYREEE (reference sequence). Trimming took 4 bases from V and 0 from J, leaving 14 bases between them.

CDR3 sequence: CASSLMPGPNTGELFF. Written as DNA, the CDR3 is TGTGCCAGCAGCTTAATGCCGGGCCCGAACACCGGGGAGCTGTTTTTT. The chain has TRBV7-3 and TRBJ2-2; no firm D call. The CDR3 is 16 amino acids. The ends were cut back, 1 base at V and 0 bases at J, with 9 bases in the middle. The V gene's germline CDR1 is SGHTA and CDR2 FQGTGA.

This clone was seen only a few times. This chain connects TRBV27 to TRBJ2-1; 9 nucleotides align to TRBD2. The CDR3 sequence is 15 residues long. The germline V gene has CDR1 MNHEY and CDR2 SMNVEV (reference sequence). Germline trimming cut 8 bases from V and 7 bases from J; bases unmatched to any gene: 12. The CDR3: CASRRTAGGYNEQFF. The CDR3 DNA reads as TGTGCCAGCCGCCGAACAGCGGGAGGATATAATGAGCAGTTCTTC.

V and J are TRBV28 and TRBJ2-7, with 8 bases that match TRBD2. The J segment lost 1 base and the V segment lost 8 bases, leaving 7 bases of the junction unmatched. The CDR3 extends over 14 amino acids. Germline V gene sequence: CDR1 MDHEN, CDR2 SYDVKM. CDR3 residues: CASASGSGSYEQYF. As DNA, the CDR3 is TGTGCCAGCGCGAGCGGGAGTGGGTCCTACGAGCAGTACTTC. Using reference TRBV28 and TRBJ2-7 for the parts outside the CDR3, the full variable domain is DVKVTQSSRYLVKRTGEKVFLECVQDMDHENMFWYRQDPGLGLRLIYFSYDVKMKEKGDIPEGYSVSREKKERFSLILESASTNQTSMYLCASASGSGSYEQYFGPGTRLTVT.

J is TRBJ2-7 and V is TRBV4-1, with D perhaps matching TRBD2 (6 bases). From germline, CDR1 is MGHRA and CDR2 YSYEKL. The length of the CDR3 is 16 residues. V gave up 1 base and J gave up 2 bases, with 15 bases separating them. The CDR3 spells CASSQVYGRRTYEQYF. The CDR3 DNA sequence: TGCGCCAGCAGCCAAGTATATGGGAGGCGTACCTACGAGCAGTACTTC.

The chain has TRBV5-1 and TRBJ2-5, with 9 bases matching TRBD1. The J call is doubtful: the DNA matches TRBJ2-7 better. Looked up from germline, CDR1 is SGHRS and CDR2 is YFSETQ. The CDR3 is made up of 15 amino acids. DNA for the CDR3: TGCGCCAGCAGCCGGGGACAGGGCGGGTCCTACGAGCAGTACTTC. It yields the protein CASSRGQGGSYEQYF.